The 23 T cell receptor beta chains below all came from one sample that was sequenced in a study of neoadjuvant anti-PD-1 for oral cavity cancer. TCRdb keeps only in-frame clones here, not all; method: immunoSEQ multiplex PCR. The repertoire holds almost 7,000 clones, with 65% to 75% as singletons. Sequencing was performed on PBMCs, taken before nivolumab (anti-PD-1) treatment. Receptor source: a person aged 35-79 years with oral cavity squamous cell carcinoma.

The J gene is TRBJ2-7, the V gene TRBV6-5; a weak D match, TRBD2 (6 bases). V shed 0 bases and J shed 2 bases, with 8 bases lying between them. The CDR3 loop spans 14 amino acids. The germline CDR1 and CDR2 sequences are MNHEY and SVGAGI. In DNA, the CDR3 is TGTGCCAGCAGTTACTCGGAGGGTACCTACGAGCAGTACTTC. It translates to CASSYSEGTYEQYF.

This clone was seen more than once but under ten times. The chain recombines TRBV7-9 with TRBJ1-2; 10 positions agree with TRBD1. Losses at the gene ends were 4 bases for V and 3 bases for J; bases not matched to a gene: 8. There are 16 residues in the CDR3. Germline CDR1 and CDR2: SEHNR and FQNEAQ (reference sequence). The CDR3 sequence: CASSSPTGGGDYGYTF. The CDR3 region has the DNA TGTGCCAGCAGCTCTCCGACAGGGGGCGGAGACTATGGCTACACCTTC.

The rearrangement uses TRBV4-3 and TRBJ1-4, with unresolved D. The CDR3 is 14 residues long. V was shortened by 1 base and J by 3 bases, with 6 bases between the two germline ends. Germline V lookup: CDR1 LGHNA, CDR2 YSLEER. The CDR3 region is CASSQGESNEKLFF. The DNA for the CDR3 is TGCGCCAGCAGCCAAGGGGAATCTAATGAAAAACTGTTTTTT.

The chain links TRBV4-3 to TRBJ2-3; the match to TRBD2 covers 8 bases. The ends lost 0 bases at V and 9 bases at J; junction bases unmatched: 5. Germline V lookup: CDR1 LGHNA, CDR2 YSLEER. CDR3 length: 14 residues. The CDR3 loop is CASSQDLLAETQYF. CDR3 nucleotide sequence: TGCGCCAGCAGCCAAGATTTACTAGCGGAGACGCAGTATTTT.

The chain carries TRBV28 and TRBJ1-6, with D possibly matching TRBD1 (6 bases). Germline V CDR1 and CDR2: MDHEN, SYDVKM. This CDR3 region has 14 residues. V was shortened by 6 bases and J by 6 bases, with 12 bases between the two germline ends. The CDR3 region has the DNA TGTGCCAGCAGGGAGGGGGGCACTAATTCACCCCTCCACTTT. Translated, it gives CASREGGTNSPLHF.

V is TRBV21-1 and J is TRBJ2-7; the table gives TRBD2 as D, unverified against the DNA. TRBV21-1 is classified as a pseudogene. This CDR3 has 15 amino acids. CDR3 residues: CASSKVPASSYEQYF. For the CDR3, the DNA is TGTGCCAGCAGCAAAGTCCCAGCGAGCTCCTACGAGCAGTACTTC.

The rearrangement uses TRBV6-5 and TRBJ2-5, with D possibly being TRBD1 (5 bases). The CDR3 sequence is 15 residues long. V lost 5 bases and J lost 0, with 13 bases in between. Germline values: CDR1 MNHEY, CDR2 SVGAGI. CDR3 sequence reads: CASSRRQNHQETQYF. CDR3 nucleotides: TGTGCCAGCAGTCGACGACAGAACCACCAAGAGACCCAGTACTTC.

The chain is built from TRBV2 and TRBJ1-2, with TRBD1 matching over 7 bases. V dropped 6 bases and J dropped 4; count of bases not matched to a gene: 5. CDR1 is SNHLY and CDR2 is FYNNEI in the germline V gene. The CDR3 contains 13 residues. CDR3 in amino acids: CASSLGQIYGYTF. The CDR3 coding sequence is TGTGCCAGCAGCCTGGGACAGATCTATGGCTACACCTTC. The entire variable domain, with the rest obtained from reference TRBV2 and TRBJ1-2, is as follows: EPEVTQTPSHQVTQMGQEVILRCVPISNHLYFYWYRQILGQKVEFLVSFYNNEISEKSEIFDDQFSVERPDGSNFTLKIRSTKLEDSAMYFCASSLGQIYGYTFGSGTRLTVV.

This chain joins TRBV7-2 and TRBJ1-5; 10 nucleotides align to TRBD1. J lost 7 bases, V lost 1 base, and 4 bases had no gene match. Germline values: CDR1 SGHTA, CDR2 FQGNSA. This CDR3 region has 15 residues. DNA of the CDR3: TGTGCCAGCAGCTTAGTTGGGACAGGGGAGCAGCCCCAGCATTTT. Its translation is CASSLVGTGEQPQHF.

This clone was recorded only once. The chain uses TRBV27 and TRBJ1-1, with a tentative D call TRBD1 (6 bases). V shed 3 bases and J shed 1 base, with 9 bases lying between them. The germline V gene has CDR1 MNHEY and CDR2 SMNVEV (reference sequence). The CDR3 has 14 amino acids. The CDR3 reads CASSFGQPNTEAFF. CDR3 sequence (DNA): TGTGCCAGCAGTTTCGGACAGCCGAACACTGAAGCTTTCTTT.

This rearrangement joins TRBV5-1 to TRBJ2-5, with 13 bases matching TRBD2. The CDR3 is 17 amino acids. Germline CDR1 reads SGHRS; CDR2 reads YFSETQ. V dropped 6 bases and J dropped 7; count of bases not matched to a gene: 15. DNA of the CDR3: TGCGCCAGCATGGACGTAACTAGCGGGGGGGCAATTGGGACCCAGTACTTC. Translated, it gives CASMDVTSGGAIGTQYF.

V usage is TRBV5-1 and J usage is TRBJ1-2, with unresolved D. The CDR3 is 14 amino acids. Germline V gives CDR1 SGHRS, CDR2 YFSETQ. Trimming stripped 1 base from V and 6 bases from J, with 13 bases between. CDR3 region: CASSLSPEANGYTF. CDR3 DNA sequence: TGCGCCAGCAGCTTGTCACCTGAGGCTAATGGCTACACCTTC.

CDR3: CASSPWTGGLETQYF. The CDR3 region has the DNA TGTGCCAGCAGCCCTTGGACAGGGGGTCTGGAGACCCAGTACTTC. The chain joins TRBV11-2 to TRBJ2-5, with 10 bases identical to TRBD1. Losses at the gene ends were 5 bases for V and 5 bases for J; bases not matched to a gene: 8. Germline values: CDR1 SGHAT, CDR2 FQNNGV. The CDR3 totals 15 residues. Based on the CDR3 plus reference TRBV11-2 and TRBJ2-5, the full variable domain is EAGVAQSPRYKIIEKRQSVAFWCNPISGHATLYWYQQILGQGPKLLIQFQNNGVVDDSQLPKDRFSAERLKGVDSTLKIQPAKLEDSAVYLCASSPWTGGLETQYFGPGTRLLVL.

This clone was detected once. The chain is built from TRBV5-4 and TRBJ1-4, with D hard to call. The CDR3 is 17 residues long. CDR1 is SGHNT and CDR2 is YYREEE in the germline V gene (reference sequence). The ends were cut back, 1 base at V and 3 bases at J, with 16 bases in the middle. For the CDR3, the DNA is TGTGCCAGCAGCTTGAAGGGAGGGAGGCTAGCTAATGAAAAACTGTTTTTT. Translated: CASSLKGGRLANEKLFF.

CDR3 sequence: CASSPVGVTGELFF. For the CDR3, the DNA is TGCGCCAGCAGCCCCGTAGGGGTCACCGGGGAGCTGTTTTTT. The chain couples TRBV4-3 to TRBJ2-2; maybe TRBD1 (5 bases). Germline loops: CDR1 LGHNA, CDR2 YSLEER. Trimming shortened V by 4 bases and J by 4 bases, and 10 bases separated the two germline ends. This CDR3 has 14 amino acids.

J is TRBJ1-6 and V is TRBV6-1; unclear D gene. This CDR3 has 14 residues. Germline loops: CDR1 MNHNS, CDR2 SASEGT. Trimming pared 6 bases from V and 2 bases from J, leaving 8 bases between. As DNA, the CDR3 is TGTGCCAGCAGCTCCGGGCCCTATAATTCACCCCTCCACTTT. Protein product: CASSSGPYNSPLHF.

This chain links TRBV15 with TRBJ2-2; 10 nucleotides match TRBD1. The CDR3 consists of 17 residues. Germline CDR1 and CDR2: LNHNV and YYDKDF (reference sequence). With V trimmed by 1 base and J by 1 base, 3 bases remained unmatched. CDR3 nucleotides: TGTGCCACCAGCAGAGCAAGGACAGGGGGGAACACCGGGGAGCTGTTTTTT. This gives the protein CATSRARTGGNTGELFF.

This sequence joins TRBV19 and TRBJ2-1; TRBD2 matches 8 bases. Germline V gene lookup returns CDR1 LNHDA and CDR2 SQIVND (reference sequence). The V gene end was trimmed by 6 bases and the J gene end by 0 bases; junction bases not matched to a gene: 19. This CDR3 has 20 residues. CDR3 in amino acids: CASSLLRASGRQSSYNEQFF. The CDR3 DNA reads as TGTGCCAGTAGCCTCCTAAGGGCTAGCGGGCGGCAAAGCTCCTACAATGAGCAGTTCTTC.

This chain connects TRBV27 to TRBJ1-2; TRBD1 aligns across 7 bases. This CDR3 has 13 amino acids. CDR1 and CDR2 from the germline V gene are MNHEY and SMNVEV (reference sequence). V lost 10 bases to trimming and J lost 0 bases; unmatched junction nucleotides: 5. The chain's CDR3 is CATSQGSNYGYTF. The CDR3 DNA sequence: TGTGCCACCTCACAGGGGTCTAACTATGGCTACACCTTC.

The count of this clone is one. This rearrangement joins TRBV7-2 to TRBJ2-1, with 11 bases that match TRBD2. CDR3 length: 15 amino acids. Germline V gene data show CDR1 as SGHTA and CDR2 as FQGNSA. V lost 3 bases to trimming and J lost 7 bases; unmatched junction nucleotides: 5. This CDR3 is CASSLGTSGRNEQFF. CDR3 bases: TGTGCCAGCAGCTTGGGGACTAGCGGAAGGAATGAGCAGTTCTTC.

The CDR3: CASSPRLSSYEQYF. Written as DNA, the CDR3 is TGTGCCAGTAGTCCCCGCTTGAGCTCCTACGAGCAGTACTTC. The rearrangement links TRBV19 to TRBJ2-7; D is ambiguous. Germline lookup yields CDR1 LNHDA and CDR2 SQIVND (reference sequence). The V end was cut by 5 bases, the J end by 0 bases, with 11 bases between. CDR3 size: 14 residues.

This clone has more than one count but fewer than ten. CDR3 amino acids: CASSWGGRGPNSPLHF. In nucleotides, the CDR3 is TGTGCCAGCAGCTGGGGGGGCAGGGGGCCGAATTCACCCCTCCACTTT. This chain uses TRBV5-8 with TRBJ1-6; 8 bases match TRBD1. Germline-derived CDR1 and CDR2 are SGHTS and YDEGEE. The V gene end was trimmed by 3 bases and the J gene end by 7 bases; junction bases not matched to a gene: 9. The CDR3 sequence is 16 residues long.

V gene TRBV10-1 combines with J gene TRBJ1-2, with 8 nucleotides matching TRBD1. Germline CDR1 is WNHNN and CDR2 is SYGVQD (reference sequence). This CDR3 comprises 13 residues. J gave up 7 bases and V 0 bases, and 1 base lay outside the gene matches. DNA for the CDR3: TGCGCCAGCAGTGAGTCGACAGGGGTTGGCTACACCTTC. As protein: CASSESTGVGYTF.